The 15 T cell receptor beta chains below come from one sample, sequenced in a study of blood T cells in healthy people across ages. A second about 7 to 11 cycle PCR used barcoded and J-beta primers. TCRdb re-analysed the 5' RACE reads in MiXCR, keeping a single row per CDR3 protein. Among a few hundred thousand distinct CDR3 sequences listed, about 49% were seen once. The source material was blood. The receptors originated from a man in his 60s in good health.

The chain is built from TRBV20-1 and TRBJ2-7; D might be TRBD1 or TRBD2, each matching 5 bases. The CDR3 length is 14 residues. Trimming left V 6 bases short and J 0 bases short, with 15 bases between. The germline CDR1 and CDR2 sequences are DFQATT and SNEGSKA (reference sequence). CDR3 nucleotide sequence: TGCAGTGCAATTGAGGCAGGGAGCTCCTACGAGCAGTACTTC. Translating gives CSAIEAGSSYEQYF.

Points on this clonotype: A much larger clone lies one base from this, so it may be a read error. This rearrangement joins TRBV20-1 to TRBJ2-7; the D call may be TRBD1 or TRBD2 (5 bases each). The CDR3 is 13 residues long. The V gene lost 3 bases and the J gene lost 12 bases, with 21 bases spanning the gap. CDR1 is DFQATT and CDR2 is SNEGSKA in the germline V gene (reference sequence). CDR3 amino acids: CSASLRARETRYF. Here the CDR3 DNA reads TGCAGTGCTAGTCTCAGGGCAAGGGAGACCCGGTACTTC.

This chain links TRBV5-1 with TRBJ2-1; 7 bases agree with TRBD2. The V segment lost 1 base and the J segment 5 bases; nucleotides outside the gene matches: 6. Germline V gene data show CDR1 as SGHRS and CDR2 as YFSETQ. The CDR3 is 15 amino acids. The CDR3 here is CASSLRLADHNEQFF. The CDR3, as DNA: TGCGCCAGCAGCTTGAGGCTAGCGGATCACAATGAGCAGTTCTTC. The variable domain in full, completed from reference TRBV5-1 and TRBJ2-1, reads KAGVTQTPRYLIKTRGQQVTLSCSPISGHRSVSWYQQTPGQGLQFLFEYFSETQRNKGNFPGRFSGRQFSNSRSEMNVSTLELGDSALYLCASSLRLADHNEQFFGPGTRLTVL.

Only a few counts were recorded for this clonotype. A much bigger clone sits one base away, suggesting this may be a read error. This chain joins TRBV5-1 and TRBJ2-7, with TRBD2 as a possible D gene (6 bases). The J call is in doubt because the DNA end fits TRBJ2-5 better. The germline V gene has CDR1 SGHRS and CDR2 YFSETQ. The CDR3 extends over 15 amino acids. In nucleotides, the CDR3 is TGCGCCAGCAGCCGGTCCCGCGGGACTCGGGAGACCCAGTACTTC. The encoded protein is CASSRSRGTRETQYF.

The V and J genes are TRBV6-5 and TRBJ2-4, with 7 bases fitting TRBD1. The germline CDR1 and CDR2 sequences are MNHEY and SVGAGI. The ends lost 5 bases at V and 1 base at J; junction bases unmatched: 5. The CDR3 loop spans 15 amino acids. CDR3 sequence: CASSGTVGAKNIQYF. As DNA, the CDR3 is TGTGCCAGCAGTGGGACAGTCGGGGCCAAAAACATTCAGTACTTC.

This rearrangement joins TRBV3-1 to TRBJ2-5; D may be TRBD1 (5 bases). Germline CDR1 and CDR2: LGHDT and YNNKEL (reference sequence). V was pared by 1 base and J by 3 bases, with 12 bases between. The CDR3 is made up of 15 amino acids. This CDR3 reads CASSQVGQGKETQYF. CDR3 bases: TGTGCCAGCAGCCAAGTAGGACAAGGCAAAGAGACCCAGTACTTC.

V and J are TRBV12-5 and TRBJ2-7; tentative D call: TRBD1 (6 bases). This CDR3 has 16 amino acids. V was trimmed by 4 bases and J by 5 bases, leaving 21 bases between them. Germline V gene sequence: CDR1 LGHNT, CDR2 FRNRAP. The DNA for the CDR3 is TGTGCTAGTGGTTCCCAATCGGGGCAGGGGTTCCACGAGCAGTACTTC. Translated: CASGSQSGQGFHEQYF.

J is TRBJ2-7 and V is TRBV12-3 or TRBV12-4; a possible D gene is TRBD1 (6 bases). V lost 7 bases, J lost 0 bases, and 13 bases lay in between. The CDR3 contains 14 residues. The CDR3 protein is CASTDRQSSYEQYF. In nucleotides, the CDR3 is TGTGCCAGCACCGACAGGCAGAGCTCCTACGAGCAGTACTTC.

Here the CDR3 reads CASSDGTVQGNTIYF. The DNA of the CDR3 is TGTGCCAGCAGTGACGGGACCGTTCAGGGAAACACCATATATTTT. This chain joins TRBV6-1 and TRBJ1-3, with D perhaps TRBD1 (5 bases). This CDR3 is 15 amino acids long. Germline CDR1 and CDR2: MNHNS and SASEGT. The V gene lost 3 bases and the J gene lost 4 bases, with 13 bases spanning the gap.

This chain joins TRBV11-2 and TRBJ2-3; 9 bases map to TRBD1. CDR1 is SGHAT, CDR2 FQNNGV, per germline. The CDR3 has 15 residues. The junction had 5 bases not matched to a gene; V was cut back by 4 bases and J by 3 bases. CDR3 nucleotide sequence: TGTGCCAGCAGCTCCAGGACAGGGGTGACAGATACGCAGTATTTT. Translated: CASSSRTGVTDTQYF.

This chain links TRBV28 with TRBJ1-4; D gene unclear. Germline V lookup: CDR1 MDHEN, CDR2 SYDVKM. The CDR3 contains 17 residues. V was trimmed by 4 bases and J by 5 bases, leaving 20 bases between them. The CDR3 region has the DNA TGTGCCAGCAGTTCTATCCGGCGAGGGTTCCGCAATGAAAAACTGTTTTTT. This gives the protein CASSSIRRGFRNEKLFF.

The chain couples TRBV4-1 to TRBJ2-1, with D unclear. V lost 1 base and J lost 4, with 11 bases in between. The CDR3 is 15 amino acids. Germline CDR1 and CDR2: MGHRA and YSYEKL. The CDR3: CASSQGPQQYNEQFF. CDR3 nucleotide sequence: TGCGCCAGCAGCCAAGGACCCCAGCAATACAATGAGCAGTTCTTC.

V and J are TRBV5-1 and TRBJ2-7; 9 bases are shared with TRBD1. V trimming: 4 bases; J trimming: 3 bases; junction bases outside the gene matches: 5. The CDR3 runs 14 residues. Germline lookup yields CDR1 SGHRS and CDR2 YFSETQ. CDR3 DNA sequence: TGCGCCAGCAGCCGGGACAGGGACTTCTACGAGCAGTACTTC. This codes for CASSRDRDFYEQYF.

At least ten counts were recorded for this clonotype. The chain is built from TRBV9 and TRBJ2-2; a possible D gene is TRBD2 (5 bases). Germline assignment: CDR1 SGDLS and CDR2 YYNGEE. Trimming left V 2 bases short and J 4 bases short, with 6 bases between. The CDR3 is 13 residues long. The CDR3 sequence is CASSVAGTGELFF. The CDR3 DNA reads as TGTGCCAGCAGCGTGGCGGGCACCGGGGAGCTGTTTTTT.

The rearrangement uses TRBV4-2 and TRBJ2-6, with TRBD2 matching 11 bases. Germline CDR1 and CDR2: LGHNA and YNFKEQ. The CDR3 is 19 residues long. With 0 bases clipped from V and 0 bases from J, the junction kept 4 bases outside the gene matches. The DNA of the CDR3 is TGTGCCAGCAGCCAAGATGGGACTAGCGGATACTCTGGGGCCAACGTCCTGACTTTC. Protein product: CASSQDGTSGYSGANVLTF.